This entry lists 20 T cell receptor beta chains sequenced from one sample in a study of shared clonotypes between healthy human individuals. Clones were read by immunoSEQ multiplex PCR, and TCRdb kept only the in-frame ones, dropping some. The top ten clones hold over 1.5% of a sample with millions of clones, about 92% of them seen once. Naive-designated CD8 cells lacked CD45RO, were positively enriched for CCR7, and omitted terminally differentiated effector memory CD45RA+ cells. Source material: naive CD8+ T cells from PBMCs. The source of these receptors is a man aged 18 to 35 in good health. Some clones in this sample may be carry-over from other donors' samples.

This clone is a singleton in its sample. The gene calls are TRBV5-4 and TRBJ2-2; the D is unclear. Trimming left V 3 bases short and J 4 bases short, with 13 bases between. This CDR3 comprises 15 residues. Per germline, CDR1 SGHNT and CDR2 YYREEE (reference sequence). The CDR3 region has the DNA TGTGCCAGCAGCTACGACCGGGCCGCCACCGGGGAGCTGTTTTTT. Protein product: CASSYDRAATGELFF.

This sequence joins TRBV5-1 and TRBJ2-7; 10 bases map to TRBD2. From germline, CDR1 is SGHRS and CDR2 YFSETQ. The CDR3 contains 18 residues. The trim removed 0 bases at V and 1 base at J, leaving 10 bases unmatched. Written as DNA, the CDR3 is TGCGCCAGCAGCTTGGACCCCCTAGCGGGAGAAATTTCCTACGAGCAGTACTTC. Translating it yields CASSLDPLAGEISYEQYF.

The gene calls are TRBV7-6 and TRBJ2-4; the match to TRBD2 covers 8 bases. Per the germline V gene, CDR1 is SGHVS and CDR2 is FNYEAQ. V shed 4 bases and J 2 bases; nucleotides not matched to a gene: 13. The CDR3 has 18 residues. The CDR3 region is CASSSQIGAGGTKNIQYF. As DNA, the CDR3 is TGTGCCAGCAGCTCCCAAATTGGTGCGGGAGGTACCAAAAACATTCAGTACTTC.

The chain recombines TRBV7-3 with TRBJ2-5, with TRBD1 identical over 9 bases. This CDR3 contains 14 residues. V lost 2 bases and J lost 5; bases outside the gene matches: 3. CDR1 and CDR2 (germline): SGHTA, FQGTGA. DNA of the CDR3: TGTGCCAGCAGCTTAGTCGGGACAGGGGAGACCCAGTACTTC. Its protein is CASSLVGTGETQYF.

The V gene is TRBV27, the J gene TRBJ2-7; TRBD1 is a possible D gene (6 bases). CDR1 MNHEY and CDR2 SMNVEV come from the germline V gene (reference sequence). Trimming cost V 5 bases and J 0 bases, with 14 bases left between them. CDR3 size: 15 residues. CDR3 in amino acids: CASSITGYPSYEQYF. The CDR3 DNA sequence: TGTGCCAGCAGTATTACAGGGTATCCCTCCTACGAGCAGTACTTC.

V gene TRBV6-5 combines with J gene TRBJ2-7; the match to TRBD1 covers 7 bases. After removal of 6 bases from V and 7 bases from J, the junction contained 12 bases not matched to a gene. CDR1 is MNHEY and CDR2 is SVGAGI in the germline V gene. This CDR3 region has 14 residues. CDR3 DNA sequence: TGTGCCAGCAGAGTCCGACAGGGATTGGGGGAGCAGTACTTC. It yields the protein CASRVRQGLGEQYF.

The rearrangement joins TRBV9 to TRBJ2-3; a weak D match, TRBD2 (5 bases). The germline V gene encodes CDR1 SGDLS and CDR2 YYNGEE. The CDR3 runs 15 residues. The V end was cut by 3 bases, the J end by 2 bases, with 13 bases between. CDR3 in amino acids: CASSAPGSHTDTQYF. The CDR3 nucleotides are TGTGCCAGCAGCGCACCGGGATCACACACAGATACGCAGTATTTT.

This clone was seen a few times. The chain combines TRBV19 with TRBJ1-1, with 7 nucleotides matching TRBD1. Looked up from germline, CDR1 is LNHDA and CDR2 is SQIVND (reference sequence). The CDR3 sequence is 14 residues long. J gave up 2 bases and V 6 bases, and 6 bases lay outside the gene matches. CDR3 protein: CASSNRGTNTEAFF. The CDR3 DNA reads as TGTGCCAGTAGCAACAGGGGTACAAACACTGAAGCTTTCTTT.

The chain couples TRBV30 to TRBJ1-1, with D possibly being TRBD1 (6 bases). The CDR3 is 16 amino acids. The germline CDR1 and CDR2 sequences are GTSNPN and SVGIG (reference sequence). V was shortened by 0 bases and J by 0 bases, with 14 bases between the two germline ends. CDR3 in DNA: TGTGCCTGGAGTGTATTAGGCAGGGGCCTGAACACTGAAGCTTTCTTT. Protein: CAWSVLGRGLNTEAFF. Together with reference TRBV30 and TRBJ1-1, the CDR3 gives the full variable domain: SQTIHQWPATLVQPVGSPLSLECTVEGTSNPNLYWYRQAAGRGLQLLFYSVGIGQISSEVPQNLSASRPQDRQFILSSKKLLLSDSGFYLCAWSVLGRGLNTEAFFGQGTRLTVV.

The CDR3 DNA reads as TGCGCCAGCAGCCCAGGACTAGCGGACAAAAACATTCAGTACTTC. This translates into CASSPGLADKNIQYF. The chain carries TRBV5-1 and TRBJ2-4, with 10 bases aligning to TRBD2. Unmatched junction bases numbered 4, after V lost 4 bases and J lost 3 bases. In germline, CDR1 is SGHRS, CDR2 YFSETQ. The CDR3 sequence is 15 residues long.

The chain links TRBV7-9 to TRBJ2-7, with D unclear. This CDR3 comprises 16 residues. V dropped 5 bases and J dropped 0 bases, with 17 bases sitting between them. Germline CDR1 and CDR2: SEHNR and FQNEAQ (reference sequence). The DNA of the CDR3 is TGTGCCAGCAGCCTGGATCTGGTGGGATTCTCCTACGAGCAGTACTTC. It specifies CASSLDLVGFSYEQYF.

The chain joins TRBV28 to TRBJ2-1, with D unclear. V lost 1 base, J lost 0 bases, and 7 bases lay in between. The CDR3 is made up of 15 amino acids. Germline V gene sequence: CDR1 MDHEN, CDR2 SYDVKM. The CDR3 here is CASSLYSPSYNEQFF. CDR3 nucleotide sequence: TGTGCCAGCAGTTTATACTCCCCCTCCTACAATGAGCAGTTCTTC.

This chain connects TRBV2 to TRBJ2-5, with 7 positions matching TRBD2. The CDR3 is 15 residues long. V was clipped by 7 bases and J by 4 bases; unmatched bases: 12. Germline V gene lookup returns CDR1 SNHLY and CDR2 FYNNEI. CDR3 protein: CASTLESGMGETQYF. In nucleotides, the CDR3 is TGTGCCAGCACCCTGGAGAGCGGGATGGGAGAGACCCAGTACTTC.

The J gene is TRBJ2-1, the V gene TRBV11-2, with TRBD1 matching 7 bases. The V gene's germline CDR1 is SGHAT and CDR2 FQNNGV. This CDR3 has 16 residues. V shed 1 base, J shed 5 bases, and the junction held 8 bases outside the gene matches. CDR3 residues: CASSLVNRGPDNEQFF. Written as DNA, the CDR3 is TGTGCCAGCAGCTTAGTTAACAGGGGCCCGGACAATGAGCAGTTCTTC.

This chain links TRBV4-3 with TRBJ2-1; 9 bases align to TRBD2. The V and J ends lost 0 bases and 7 bases, in that order; junction bases with no gene match: 13. CDR1 is LGHNA and CDR2 is YSLEER in the germline V gene. The CDR3 has 18 residues. The DNA for the CDR3 is TGCGCCAGCAGCCAAGATCTTAAGGGTAGCGGGAGCGGGAATGAGCAGTTCTTC. Translated: CASSQDLKGSGSGNEQFF.

CDR3 DNA: TGTGCCAGCAGCTTAGGGACCCATGGCTACACCTTC. Translated: CASSLGTHGYTF. This chain connects TRBV5-6 to TRBJ1-2, with D possibly TRBD1 on 5 matching bases. The length of the CDR3 is 12 residues. Trimming took 2 bases from V and 6 from J, leaving 8 bases between them. Germline CDR1 SGHDT, CDR2 YYEEEE.

This rearrangement joins TRBV19 to TRBJ2-7; possibly TRBD2 for D (6 bases). V dropped 1 base and J dropped 3 bases, with 13 bases sitting between them. Germline loops: CDR1 LNHDA, CDR2 SQIVND (reference sequence). This CDR3 spans 15 amino acids. CDR3 protein: CASSIAPAGNYEQYF. In DNA form, the CDR3 reads TGTGCCAGTAGTATAGCTCCCGCGGGGAACTACGAGCAGTACTTC.

The chain has TRBV27 and TRBJ2-7; maybe TRBD2 (5 bases). Germline V gene data show CDR1 as MNHEY and CDR2 as SMNVEV (reference sequence). The germline V and J ends were trimmed by 5 bases and 5 bases, with 22 bases remaining between them. There are 16 residues in the CDR3. The CDR3 DNA reads TGTGCCAGCAGTACTAGTATGAGTCCCCGAGCCGACGAGCAGTACTTC. Its protein is CASSTSMSPRADEQYF.

The table lists this clone with a count of one. The V and J genes are TRBV7-3 and TRBJ2-1; 9 bases match TRBD1. Trimming removed 0 bases from V and 9 bases from J; junction bases left unmatched: 3. The CDR3 spans 14 residues. CDR1 SGHTA and CDR2 FQGTGA come from the germline V gene. The CDR3 nucleotides are TGTGCCAGCAGCTTAACAACAGGGGGCGTTGAGCAGTTCTTC. Translated: CASSLTTGGVEQFF.

The chain employs TRBV28 and TRBJ2-1; TRBD2 agrees at 7 bases. The CDR3 is made up of 19 amino acids. The germline CDR1 and CDR2 sequences are MDHEN and SYDVKM. V trimming: 1 base; J trimming: 2 bases; junction bases outside the gene matches: 14. The CDR3 sequence is CASSLLALRLAVAYNEQFF. The CDR3 bases are TGTGCCAGCAGTTTATTGGCTCTGAGGCTAGCGGTAGCCTACAATGAGCAGTTCTTC.